This TCR beta chain was captured by sequencing in a study of cytomegalovirus exposure and HLA in healthy donors. Overall study results and limits: TCR beta chains numbering about 160 were designated cytomegalovirus-associated. Trimming of TCR beta V- and J-genes showed a link, identified in a later analysis, to a missense DCLRE1C variant.

Remarks on this clone: Its antigen is undetermined.

Primers for the PCR totalled 60 Vbeta and 13 Jbeta. Profiling relied on immunoSEQ multiplex PCR, and the TCRdb table lists in-frame clones only, not all of them. The table includes 100,000 to 150,000 clones, over 75% detected once. V lost 4 bases and J 8 bases, leaving 12 bases between the germline ends. Germline loops: CDR1 SGHVS, CDR2 FNYEAQ. This CDR3 has 13 residues. This clonotype was sampled from a man aged 18-30 years in good health and CMV-seropositive. This chain connects TRBV7-6 to TRBJ2-1; maybe TRBD1 (5 bases). Sequenced: PBMCs. The CDR3 reads CASSSTQGHEQFF. For the CDR3, the DNA is TGTGCCAGCAGCTCAACCCAGGGCCATGAGCAGTTCTTC.